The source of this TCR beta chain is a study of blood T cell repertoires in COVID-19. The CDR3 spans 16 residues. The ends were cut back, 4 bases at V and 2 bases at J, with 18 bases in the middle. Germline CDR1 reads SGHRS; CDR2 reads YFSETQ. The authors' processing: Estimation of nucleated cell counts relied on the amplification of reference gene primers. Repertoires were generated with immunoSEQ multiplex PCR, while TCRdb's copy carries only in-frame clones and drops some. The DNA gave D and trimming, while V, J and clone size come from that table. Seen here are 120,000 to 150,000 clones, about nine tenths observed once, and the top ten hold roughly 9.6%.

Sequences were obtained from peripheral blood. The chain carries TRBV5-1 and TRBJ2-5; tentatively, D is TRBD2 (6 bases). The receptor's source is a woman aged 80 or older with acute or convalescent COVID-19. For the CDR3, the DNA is TGCGCCAGCAGCACCCAAGGGGCTAGCGAACAAGAGACCCAGTACTTC. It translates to CASSTQGASEQETQYF.